This T cell receptor (beta chain) is drawn from a study of regulatory dendritic cells for organ transplantation. The protocol was immunoSEQ multiplex PCR, while the TCRdb copy is restricted to in-frame clones and leaves out a portion. The sample contains 12,000 or so clones, about three fifths of which appear only once. Sorted T cells were CFSE-labeled and cultured four to five days with allogeneic regulatory or mature dendritic cells at 1:10. This clone was recorded a few times. Its antigen is still unknown. Sequencing used naive CD8+ T cells from blood cultured with dendritic cells. Described subset: CD45RA+ naive T cells. The receptor was isolated from a human donor in good health.

CDR3 protein: CASSRTGEYEQYF. Written as DNA, the CDR3 is TGCGCCAGCAGCAGGACAGGGGAATACGAGCAGTACTTC. The chain links TRBV5-1 to TRBJ2-7; 9 bases fit TRBD1. Germline assignment: CDR1 SGHRS and CDR2 YFSETQ. The CDR3 runs 13 residues. V shed 4 bases, J shed 4 bases, and the junction held 3 bases outside the gene matches.